This T cell receptor beta chain was obtained from a study of shared clonotypes between healthy human individuals. This table comes from immunoSEQ multiplex PCR, and its TCRdb copy is limited to in-frame clones, with some not included. In the table there are roughly 410,000 clones, roughly 96% of which are singletons. The CDR3 is 17 residues long. Germline values: CDR1 SGHRS, CDR2 YFSETQ. Trimming removed 7 bases at V and 1 base at J, with 22 bases between. The sequence derives from a man aged 25 to 45 in good health. The sequencing input was memory CD8+ T cells sorted from blood. Documented subset: CD45RO+ cells pooled with CCR7-negative TemRA cells. V usage is TRBV5-1 and J usage is TRBJ2-3; D not resolved. The CDR3 here is CASRSYFPGRGTDTQYF. Here the CDR3 DNA reads TGCGCCAGCCGTTCGTATTTCCCCGGTCGGGGCACAGATACGCAGTATTTT.